This TCR beta chain was identified during a study of blood T cell repertoires in COVID-19. Background on the study: Collection of acute and convalescent COVID-19 samples took place in the United States, Italy and Spain. T cells, B-cell-depleted T cells, or PBMCs provided the cDNA or gDNA that served as material.

Per the authors' pipeline: It was from reference gene primer amplification that nucleated cell counts were estimated. Only in-frame clones appear in the TCRdb table, and some are missing; sequencing was by immunoSEQ multiplex PCR. V and J calls and clone size are as listed in that table; D and trimming were resolved from the DNA. This table has fewer than 250,000 clones, approximately 90% appearing once. The source is a man between 25 and 39 years old with acute or convalescent COVID-19. The sequenced material came from peripheral blood.

The CDR3 sequence: CASRPGTEKHLTGNTIYF. The CDR3 DNA reads TGTGCCAGCAGACCCGGGACAGAGAAACACCTAACTGGAAACACCATATATTTT. The chain links TRBV14 to TRBJ1-3; 7 positions agree with TRBD1. This CDR3 is 18 amino acids long. Germline CDR1 SGHDN, CDR2 FVKESK. The V gene end was trimmed by 6 bases and the J gene end by 2 bases; junction bases not matched to a gene: 16.